Sequencing of this T cell receptor beta chain was carried out in a study of cytomegalovirus exposure and HLA in healthy donors listed by TCRdb under 2017. A note on the overall study: According to an earlier analysis of several hundred of the donors, about 179 million T cells yielded 117 million unique TCR beta sequences and roughly 280 Gb of sequence data. A later analysis re-examined previously published TCR beta repertoires from more than 550 donors and added high-resolution HLA genotyping to investigate patterns of TCR occurrence. Roughly 5 DR-DQ haplotypes were treated as single units for association and clustering because of strong linkage in the cohort. A separate validation cohort of over 95 different subjects was used in addition to the approximately 670-subject first cohort. A later genetic analysis used genome-wide SNP genotypes for about three fifths of the 666 donors, treating that subset as a discovery cohort. An earlier analysis of around 640 of the donors used high-throughput TCR beta sequencing to judge whether each TCR beta V gene segment behaved as functional or pseudogenic. The study combined high-throughput TCR immunosequencing, statistical association of individual TCRs with disease status, and machine learning to predict cytomegalovirus infection status. All discovery cohort repertoires had been generated using a single sequencing platform. Donor age, sex, ethnicity and CMV serostatus were collected together with the repertoire data. The number of typed donors differed by locus: roughly 620-640 for A, B, C, DRB1 and DQB1; some 500 for DQA1; approximately 600 for DPA1; and 450 to 480 for DPB1. The T cell repertoires of about 700 subjects were profiled by immunosequencing and related to cytomegalovirus serostatus. In the later analysis, no new phenotypic data were used to find candidate immune exposures; instead, reliance was placed on TCR beta sequences and their occurrence across donors. HLA typing covered class I and class II loci at four-digit resolution. Among 300 to 500 genotyped donors of the cohort, an average of around 250,000 unique TCR beta nucleotide sequences was sequenced per donor, of which 15% to 20% were non-productive. Approximately 300 gigabases of sequencing data and roughly 80 million unique TCR sequences made up an early release that covered around 640 HLA-typed donors. Of the 350 to 400 genotyped donors, about 80% fell in the genetic ancestry cluster associated with self-reported Caucasian donors. The study aimed to test whether signatures of past pathogen exposure could be identified by cataloging public T cell receptors.

Details on this clone: Its recognized antigen is unknown. Within one base of it there is no much larger clone, and no base qualities were kept.

Summary of the overall study and its limitations: Assigning TCR associations to individual alleles was difficult when HLA alleles, especially DR and DQ, strongly co-occurred. In a later genetic analysis, a missense DCLRE1C variant was associated with V-gene and J-gene trimming of TCR beta chains, and the association was replicated in an independent cohort. Specific HLA alleles were associated with 18,000 or so TCR beta sequences at a false discovery rate of 0.05 in a later analysis. A later analysis found that most CMV-associated TCR beta chains appeared HLA-restricted, with HLA associations seemingly driven largely by CMV exposure. A later analysis found that HLA-associated TCR beta chains were more clonally expanded and had lower generation probabilities than equally common non-associated chains. Sequencing depth was assumed to be roughly uniform across donors in the presence/absence analyses, though that assumption may not hold. The classifier was reported to diagnose cytomegalovirus status with high specificity and sensitivity in both the original cohort and the validation cohort. This cohort had only TCR beta chains sequenced, and the lack of alpha or paired-chain data limited which features could be detected. Because counts were too low, roughly 18 rarely observed V segments, including chromosome 9 orphons, were left out of the earlier analysis of 500 to 650 of the donors. In a later analysis, the rate of TCR association differed among HLA loci, with DRB1 alleles having the most associated TCRs and HLA-C alleles having the fewest. According to the authors, the approach could potentially be generalized to other disease states and immunological phenotypes. Immune exposure information for the cohort was limited to CMV serostatus. The sequencing pipeline was judged likely to have produced a cluster of highly shared sequence variants as a technical artifact. Linkage disequilibrium might explain the correlated functional status among segregating V segments, but an unknown experimental factor could not be ruled out. Several of the top co-occurrence clusters appeared to be linked to parvovirus B19, influenza, CMV and Epstein-Barr virus, according to a later analysis. A few of the identified cytomegalovirus-associated TCR beta chains were confirmed in vitro to be specific for cytomegalovirus antigens. A total of around 150 TCR beta chains were listed by the study as associated with cytomegalovirus. Broadly in line with IMGT annotations, most TCR beta V segments showed up in productive rearrangements about 90% or about 30% of the time in an earlier analysis of several hundred of the donors. In a later genetic analysis, fewer N-insertions in productive TCRs were reported among donors in an Asian-associated ancestry cluster than the roughly 700-donor mean. A further reported finding was that TCR beta sequences accurately predicted the HLA-A and HLA-B alleles for most subjects in the first cohort. Because HLA typing was missing for some donors at each locus, association tests included only the typed subset. Most TCR sequences were seen in very few donors, while some public TCRs were found in many individuals.

The cohort comprised around 700 healthy bone marrow donors. All cohort members were sampled while nominally healthy, although unrecorded immune exposures were likely present. The donor was CMV seropositive and was included in the group of almost 300 seropositive cohort members. Every donor gave a peripheral blood sample, and the peripheral blood mononuclear cells from that sample were used for TCR beta sequencing. The Qiagen DNeasy Blood Extraction Kit was used to extract genomic DNA from the blood cell samples. Library prep was done by the immunoSEQ multiplex PCR assay. For the multiplex PCR, a mixture combining 60 forward primers for TCR Vbeta segments and 13 reverse primers for TCR Jbeta segments was used. The CDR3 region of rearranged TCR beta genes was amplified from genomic DNA by a multiplex PCR assay. On the Illumina HiSeq System, the amplified TCR beta libraries were sequenced as 87-base-pair reads. The paper's processing steps were these. In a later analysis, about 80 million unique TCR beta chains were counted across the 500 to 700 repertoires, and roughly 10 million of these chains were shared by at least two donors. Raw reads were error-corrected and collapsed into unique sequences with a nearest-neighbor algorithm that merged closely related sequences to remove PCR and sequencing errors. Alignment of CDR3 sequences to IMGT reference sequences was used to assign V, D and J gene segments. For a sequence to be retained, a match of at least six nucleotides was required to both a V gene segment and a J gene segment. Rearrangements were called productive when the CDR3 lacked stop codons and stayed in frame with V and J; all others were non-productive. CDR3 was defined by IMGT convention, running from the second conserved V-encoded cysteine to the conserved J-encoded phenylalanine. Sequences without an unambiguous match to a single V gene segment were excluded from the earlier analysis of approximately 560 of the donors. An earlier analysis of a few hundred of the donors classified V segments as functional when productive rearrangements were above 56.7% and as segregating when the standard deviation between donors was above 5%. To diagnose cytomegalovirus status from the catalog of TCR beta chain sequences, a statistical classification framework was built. In a later analysis, V and J genes were assigned by comparing TCR nucleotide sequences against IMGT/GENE-DB human TR gene sequences. Using the TCRdist pipeline, a later analysis assigned CDR3 sequences along with most-parsimonious VDJ recombination scenarios. In a later analysis, each TCR beta chain was defined by its CDR3 amino acid sequence together with its V-gene family, and reads lacking a unique V-gene family were excluded. A later analysis removed 500 to 650 highly shared, low-generation-probability nucleotide sequences to deal with suspected cross-contamination and a sequencing artifact. In a later analysis, a clonal expansion index was calculated for each public chain from normalized within-repertoire ranks of inferred template counts. In a later analysis, generation probabilities were computed with a VDJ recombination model fitted to out-of-frame rearrangements, and the resulting probabilities were checked against IGoR. In a later analysis, hypergeometric tests were used to score TCR-TCR, TCR-HLA and TCR-CMV co-occurrence, with a repertoire-size bias correction applied to TCR pairs. To estimate false discovery rates, a later analysis permuted the HLA or CMV assignments 20 times. A later analysis grouped co-occurring TCRs with DBSCAN, adding TCRdist sequence similarity when clustering within HLA-allele-positive subsets. For co-occurrence clustering, repertoires with fewer than 30,000 or more than 120,000 public chains were excluded, along with roughly five repertoires with anomalous nucleotide sharing. Sourced from immuneACCESS, this table was stored by TCRdb with only in-frame sequences that have V and J called. A share of the clones is absent; for the studies checked, an unresolved V gene accounts for under half, and the remainder has no known explanation. The V and J calls and clone size are taken from that table; D and trimming were inferred from the DNA. The sample profile shows under 200,000 clones; 80% of them were found once. Roughly 6.3% of the sample is held by the ten biggest clonotypes.

The receptor was isolated from a male donor in good health and CMV-seropositive. The sequenced sample was PBMCs.

The DNA sequence is given as TGCAGCGCCCGCAGGGAAGCGGCCTCGGGGGAGCAGTACTTC. This sequence encodes CSARREAASGEQYF. The rearranged segments are TRBV29-1 and TRBJ2-5; TRBD2 might be the D gene, on 6 matching bases. Per the germline V gene, SQVTM is the CDR1 and ANQGSEA is the CDR2. V lost 7 bases and J lost 11 bases; the stretch between them is 26 bases long. There are 14 amino acids in the CDR3, from cysteine to phenylalanine inclusive. Here the CDR3 DNA is all that survives: 42 bases in frame from base 1.